This T cell receptor (beta chain) was sequenced for a study of shared clonotypes between healthy human individuals. Study-wide findings and caveats: On the whole, naive subsets had larger estimated richness than memory subsets had.

The table came from immunoSEQ multiplex PCR; TCRdb's copy has only in-frame clones and leaves some out. Here the sample spans about a million clones, 70% to 85% being singletons. V lost 4 bases and J lost 4; bases outside the gene matches: 5. The CDR3 extends over 14 amino acids. Germline CDR1 reads SGHRS; CDR2 reads YFSETQ. A remark on this clone: What it binds is not known.

The TCR was taken from a man between 18 and 29 years old in good health. Source material: memory CD4+ T cells sorted from blood. Indicated subset: CD45RA-negative fraction. The rearrangement uses TRBV5-1 and TRBJ2-5, with 9 bases matching TRBD2. Written as DNA, the CDR3 is TGCGCCAGCAGCCCCGGACTAGCGCCAGAGACCCAGTACTTC. Translating gives CASSPGLAPETQYF.